This T cell receptor (beta chain) was retrieved from a study of post-analysis software for immune sequencing data. Study in general: There were relapsing-remitting, secondary progressive and progressive-relapsing multiple sclerosis among the disease courses included. Study-level points and caveats: Significantly decreased normalized Chao1 diversity was recorded for multiple sclerosis patients relative to controls. In patients, TRBV5-6, TRBV5-1 and TRBV20-1 belonged to about five TRBV segments found more frequently than in controls.

Included in the TCR beta cDNA libraries were unique molecular identifiers. TCRdb reanalysed the PCR reads using MiXCR and keeps one entry per CDR3 protein. The sample has some 890,000 distinct CDR3 sequences; approximately 53% are singletons. Regarding this clonotype: Antigen: not known.

V trimming: 0 bases; J trimming: 8 bases; junction bases outside the gene matches: 6. In germline, CDR1 is LNHNV, CDR2 YYDKDF (reference sequence). This CDR3 region has 14 residues. This TCR was sampled from a girl between 5 and 17 years old with multiple sclerosis. The sequenced material came from blood. The rearrangement joins TRBV15 to TRBJ1-2; 7 nucleotides line up with TRBD1. The CDR3 nucleotides read TGTGCCACCAGCAGAGATACAGGGGACTGGGGCTACACCTTC. Its translation is CATSRDTGDWGYTF.